Listed here are 17 T cell receptor beta chains from one sample, sequenced in a study of technical replicates of blood from several donors. The assay was immunoSEQ multiplex PCR, and TCRdb's table has in-frame clones only and misses some. The sample records 65,000 to 80,000 clones, 95% to 99% being singletons. Sequencing was performed on T cells isolated from PBMCs. These receptors originate from a human donor in good health.

This chain joins TRBV5-4 and TRBJ2-7; 10 nucleotides align to TRBD1. This CDR3 has 17 residues. Trimming at V came to 3 bases and at J to 2 bases, leaving 11 bases not matched to a gene. Germline V gene data show CDR1 as SGHNT and CDR2 as YYREEE (reference sequence). The CDR3 sequence: CASSYRPGQGGTYEQYF. For the CDR3, the DNA is TGTGCCAGCAGCTACCGCCCCGGACAGGGGGGCACCTACGAGCAGTACTTC.

This chain links TRBV18 with TRBJ2-1; 10 nucleotides agree with TRBD2. This CDR3 comprises 17 residues. With 4 bases clipped from V and 0 bases from J, the junction kept 6 bases outside the gene matches. Germline V gene lookup returns CDR1 KGHSH and CDR2 LQKENI. The CDR3 sequence is CASSLFSSGSSYNEQFF. DNA for the CDR3: TGTGCCAGCTCACTTTTCTCTAGCGGGAGCTCCTACAATGAGCAGTTCTTC.

The chain couples TRBV4-2 to TRBJ2-3, with D hard to call. This CDR3 is built from 15 residues. Trimming removed 3 bases from V and 2 bases from J, with 12 bases in between. Germline assignment: CDR1 LGHNA and CDR2 YNFKEQ. As DNA, the CDR3 is TGTGCCAGCAGCCAGGTCGCTAGTTTCACAGATACGCAGTATTTT. Its translation: CASSQVASFTDTQYF.

The chain uses TRBV2 and TRBJ2-3; D is unresolved. Germline CDR1 and CDR2: SNHLY and FYNNEI. The CDR3 totals 17 residues. Trimming pared 6 bases from V and 0 bases from J, leaving 19 bases between. The CDR3 loop reads CASSDPRSPTSTDTQYF. The CDR3, as DNA: TGTGCCAGCAGCGATCCGAGGTCCCCCACTAGCACAGATACGCAGTATTTT.

This clone was recorded once. The rearrangement uses TRBV25-1 and TRBJ2-7, with D maybe TRBD1 (5 bases). CDR1 and CDR2 from the germline V gene are MGHDK and SYGVNS. This CDR3 is built from 14 residues. Deletions cut 5 bases from V and 1 base from J, with 12 bases between. The CDR3 DNA reads as TGTGCCAGCAGTCCCCAGGGTGGTTCCTACGAGCAGTACTTC. Translating gives CASSPQGGSYEQYF.

The chain uses TRBV4-1 and TRBJ1-4; 7 bases map to TRBD1. Germline CDR1 reads MGHRA; CDR2 reads YSYEKL. The CDR3 spans 15 residues. V gave up 2 bases and J gave up 4 bases; unmatched junction bases: 4. CDR3 sequence: CASSQLRQGNEKLFF. DNA for the CDR3: TGCGCCAGCAGCCAACTTCGACAGGGTAATGAAAAACTGTTTTTT.

V and J are TRBV27 and TRBJ2-3; 9 bases fit TRBD1. The CDR3 has 18 residues. Germline V gives CDR1 MNHEY, CDR2 SMNVEV (reference sequence). The V gene end was trimmed by 5 bases and the J gene end by 5 bases; junction bases not matched to a gene: 17. CDR3 in amino acids: CASSPYTGTGKFGDTQYF. The CDR3 bases are TGTGCCAGCAGTCCGTACACCGGGACAGGGAAATTTGGAGATACGCAGTATTTT.

This sequence joins TRBV27 and TRBJ2-7, with 7 nucleotides matching TRBD1. Trimming cost V 4 bases and J 3 bases; bases outside gene matches: 9. Germline lookup yields CDR1 MNHEY and CDR2 SMNVEV (reference sequence). The CDR3 consists of 15 residues. The CDR3 DNA follows: TGTGCCAGCAGTTATTCGGGACAGAGTTTCTACGAGCAGTACTTC. It encodes CASSYSGQSFYEQYF.

The chain employs TRBV30 and TRBJ1-1, with D possibly TRBD1 on 6 matching bases. Per the germline V gene, CDR1 is GTSNPN and CDR2 is SVGIG (reference sequence). Trimming stripped 5 bases from V and 6 bases from J, with 10 bases between. CDR3 length: 11 amino acids. The CDR3 bases are TGTGCCTGGGGGTACAGGGCTGAAGCTTTCTTT. Translated: CAWGYRAEAFF.

For this clone: This sample also contains other DNA sequences that code for the same CDR3. V gene TRBV6-5 combines with J gene TRBJ2-7; D might be TRBD2 (6 bases). In germline, CDR1 is MNHEY, CDR2 SVGAGI. The CDR3 runs 14 residues. V lost 0 bases, J lost 3 bases, and 9 bases lay in between. CDR3 sequence (DNA): TGTGCCAGCAGTTACTCCTCCGGGAGCTACGAGCAGTACTTC. Residues: CASSYSSGSYEQYF.

CDR3 region: CASSHYSGPRRGILNIQYF. The CDR3, as DNA: TGTGCCAGCAGCCATTACTCCGGGCCCCGAAGAGGGATCTTGAACATTCAGTACTTC. The rearrangement joins TRBV5-8 to TRBJ2-4; possible D gene TRBD2, 5 bases. Trimming cost V 4 bases and J 7 bases, with 30 bases left between them. CDR3 length: 19 residues. Looked up from germline, CDR1 is SGHTS and CDR2 is YDEGEE.

The chain links TRBV30 to TRBJ1-2; D gene unclear. CDR3 length: 11 amino acids. Trimming stripped 2 bases from V and 4 bases from J, with 5 bases between. Germline V gene data show CDR1 as GTSNPN and CDR2 as SVGIG (reference sequence). CDR3 sequence reads: CAWSLSYGYTF. DNA for the CDR3: TGTGCCTGGAGTCTATCCTATGGCTACACCTTC.

The genes are TRBV9 and TRBJ2-7; 11 bases line up with TRBD2. There are 15 residues in the CDR3. CDR1 is SGDLS, CDR2 YYNGEE, per germline. J lost 3 bases, V lost 0 bases, and 2 bases had no gene match. CDR3: CASSVGLAGNYEQYF. The CDR3 region has the DNA TGTGCCAGCAGCGTAGGACTAGCGGGAAACTACGAGCAGTACTTC. The entire variable domain, with the rest obtained from reference TRBV9 and TRBJ2-7, is as follows: DSGVTQTPKHLITATGQRVTLRCSPRSGDLSVYWYQQSLDQGLQFLIQYYNGEERAKGNILERFSAQQFPDLHSELNLSSLELGDSALYFCASSVGLAGNYEQYFGPGTRLTVT.

CDR3 protein: CASSQAREGPSQETQYF. CDR3 nucleotide sequence: TGCGCCAGCAGCCAAGCGCGGGAGGGCCCGTCGCAAGAGACCCAGTACTTC. The genes are TRBV4-1 and TRBJ2-5; 9 nucleotides align to TRBD2. Germline values: CDR1 MGHRA, CDR2 YSYEKL. V lost 1 base and J lost 2; bases outside the gene matches: 8. There are 17 residues in the CDR3.

J is TRBJ1-4 and V is TRBV2; unclear D gene. V lost 5 bases and J 5 bases, leaving 3 bases between the germline ends. Per the germline V gene, CDR1 is SNHLY and CDR2 is FYNNEI. The CDR3 runs 11 residues. The CDR3 spells CASSLNEKLFF. CDR3 DNA: TGTGCCAGCAGTCTGAATGAAAAACTGTTTTTT.

V is TRBV6-5 and J is TRBJ2-1; 9 bases align to TRBD2. After removal of 7 bases from V and 9 bases from J, the junction contained 7 bases not matched to a gene. Germline V lookup: CDR1 MNHEY, CDR2 SVGAGI. The CDR3 is 13 residues long. This CDR3 is CASTSSLAGEQFF. The CDR3 coding sequence is TGTGCCAGCACGTCCTCACTAGCGGGTGAGCAGTTCTTC.

The chain combines TRBV6-5 with TRBJ1-2; tentatively, D is TRBD1 (5 bases). The V gene lost 0 bases and the J gene lost 0 bases, with 8 bases spanning the gap. The CDR3 has 15 amino acids. CDR1 is MNHEY, CDR2 SVGAGI, per germline. This CDR3 reads CASSYSQGSNYGYTF. CDR3 bases: TGTGCCAGCAGTTACTCGCAGGGTTCTAACTATGGCTACACCTTC.